This T cell receptor (beta chain) derives from a study of identical twins. Each CDR3 protein is one row after TCRdb ran MiXCR on the 5' RACE reads. The sample carries under 250,000 distinct CDR3 sequences, 6.5% to 8.5% recorded once. This clonotype came up a few times. Its antigen is as yet unknown. The V gene lost 1 base and the J gene lost 7 bases, with 12 bases spanning the gap. The CDR3 runs 14 residues. Germline V gene data show CDR1 as SGHKS and CDR2 as YYEKEE (reference sequence). The study's findings and limits: Invariant MAIT and iNKT cells are populations that could partly confound zero-insertion analyses.

The same data also went into a second study, on yellow fever vaccine responses in identical twins.

This TCR was recovered from a woman aged 18-29 years in good health. This rearrangement joins TRBV5-5 to TRBJ2-1; D ambiguous. Sequencing used memory (CD45RO+) T cells sorted from blood. CDR3 sequence (DNA): TGTGCCAGCAGCTTGCGTGACCTCCCAAATGAGCAGTTCTTC. This encodes CASSLRDLPNEQFF.